This T cell receptor (beta chain) emerged from a study of cytomegalovirus exposure and HLA in healthy donors. Looked up from germline, CDR1 is MDHEN and CDR2 is SYDVKM. The V gene lost 7 bases and the J gene lost 0 bases, with 10 bases spanning the gap. This CDR3 has 14 amino acids. Findings and limits, study-wide: Later, an analysis found that common viral pathogens appeared to be linked with several of the most significant clusters. The authors listed around 150 TCR beta chains as cytomegalovirus-associated.

Both 60 Vbeta primers and 13 Jbeta primers went into the PCR. TCRdb's copy holds only in-frame clones and misses some; the assay was immunoSEQ multiplex PCR. The repertoire holds 110,000 to 150,000 clones, with 75% as singletons. With regard to this clone: Its matching antigen is unknown.

The V gene is TRBV28, the J gene TRBJ1-5, with a weak D call TRBD1 (6 bases). The clonotype comes from a man between 25 and 39 years old in good health and CMV-seronegative. Sequenced: PBMCs. CDR3 region: CASIPQGSNQPQHF. The CDR3 coding sequence is TGTGCCAGCATCCCACAGGGTAGCAATCAGCCCCAGCATTTT. The full variable domain, its missing parts supplied by reference TRBV28 and TRBJ1-5, is DVKVTQSSRYLVKRTGEKVFLECVQDMDHENMFWYRQDPGLGLRLIYFSYDVKMKEKGDIPEGYSVSREKKERFSLILESASTNQTSMYLCASIPQGSNQPQHFGDGTRLSIL.